These 21 T cell receptor beta chains came from one sample sequenced in a study of cytotoxic CD8 clonotypes in ibrutinib-treated CLL. TCRdb's table, derived via immunoSEQ multiplex PCR, lists solely in-frame clones and lacks some. The table lists tens of thousands of clones, 50% to 70% of them singletons. Sequences were derived from PBMCs, sampled at disease progression, from a patient treated with ibrutinib. The receptors stem from a human donor with chronic lymphocytic leukemia.

The CDR3 coding sequence is TGTGCCAGCAGAACCTACGGCCCGGGAGATACGCAGTATTTT. It is translated as CASRTYGPGDTQYF. This sequence joins TRBV2 and TRBJ2-3; unclear D gene. Trimming cost V 6 bases and J 5 bases, with 15 bases left between them. The CDR3 contains 14 residues. Germline V gives CDR1 SNHLY, CDR2 FYNNEI. Full variable domain (outside the CDR3, taken from reference TRBV2 and TRBJ2-3): EPEVTQTPSHQVTQMGQEVILRCVPISNHLYFYWYRQILGQKVEFLVSFYNNEISEKSEIFDDQFSVERPDGSNFTLKIRSTKLEDSAMYFCASRTYGPGDTQYFGPGTRLTVL.

The CDR3 is CASSSTYTGTGATEAFF. The CDR3 bases are TGTGCCAGCAGCTCGACCTATACCGGGACAGGGGCCACTGAAGCTTTCTTT. The gene calls are TRBV7-9 and TRBJ1-1, with TRBD1 matching 10 bases. The CDR3 length is 17 residues. Trimming removed 4 bases from V and 4 bases from J; junction bases left unmatched: 12. The germline gives CDR1 SEHNR, CDR2 FQNEAQ (reference sequence).

Only a few counts were recorded for this clone. The chain recombines TRBV28 with TRBJ2-1; 16 bases line up with TRBD2. The CDR3 is 15 residues long. The V gene's germline CDR1 is MDHEN and CDR2 SYDVKM. V lost 5 bases, J lost 8 bases, and 3 bases stayed unmatched. In nucleotides, the CDR3 is TGTGCCAGCAGTCCCGGGACTAGCGGGAGGGATGAGCAGTTCTTC. This codes for CASSPGTSGRDEQFF.

This clone was seen a handful of times. The CDR3 reads CAWSVERNTEAFF. CDR3 in DNA: TGTGCCTGGAGTGTAGAGCGGAACACTGAAGCTTTCTTT. J is TRBJ1-1 and V is TRBV30; D remains unclear. Trimming took 0 bases from V and 1 from J, leaving 6 bases between them. The CDR3 covers 13 residues. Germline V gene data show CDR1 as GTSNPN and CDR2 as SVGIG (reference sequence).

The V gene is TRBV7-3, the J gene TRBJ2-3; tentatively, D is TRBD1 (5 bases). V was pared by 2 bases and J by 3 bases, with 12 bases between. This CDR3 comprises 15 residues. Germline CDR1 is SGHTA and CDR2 is FQGTGA. The CDR3 bases are TGTGCCAGCAGCTTAGAGGCAGGGTTGACAGATACGCAGTATTTT. Its translation is CASSLEAGLTDTQYF.

This clone was observed a few times. This chain joins TRBV7-8 and TRBJ2-5, with TRBD2 identical over 7 bases. Germline CDR1 and CDR2: SGHVS and FQNEAQ. After removal of 2 bases from V and 5 bases from J, the junction contained 11 bases not matched to a gene. The CDR3 runs to 16 residues. The CDR3 region is CASSLSRALGGETQYF. The CDR3 bases are TGTGCCAGCAGCTTATCCAGGGCCCTGGGGGGGGAGACCCAGTACTTC.

This clone appeared a single time. This chain joins TRBV5-1 and TRBJ2-7; 9 bases line up with TRBD1. The ends lost 4 bases at V and 0 bases at J; junction bases unmatched: 8. Germline lookup yields CDR1 SGHRS and CDR2 YFSETQ. The CDR3 consists of 16 residues. The CDR3 spells CASSKDGTGISYEQYF. The DNA of the CDR3 is TGCGCCAGCAGCAAAGACGGGACAGGGATCTCCTACGAGCAGTACTTC.

The V call is TRBV2, the J call TRBJ2-5, with unresolved D. Deletions cut 1 base from V and 4 bases from J, with 16 bases between. The CDR3 has 16 residues. CDR1 SNHLY and CDR2 FYNNEI come from the germline V gene. The CDR3 nucleotides read TGTGCCAGCAGTGAAGAGGACGCTTTGTTGGGAGAGACCCAGTACTTC. Its translation: CASSEEDALLGETQYF.

The sample holds a few counts of this clone. The V gene is TRBV18, the J gene TRBJ1-2; no reliable D call. CDR1 is KGHSH and CDR2 is LQKENI in the germline V gene. The length of the CDR3 is 15 residues. V was trimmed by 3 bases and J by 0 bases, leaving 11 bases between them. The CDR3 coding sequence is TGTGCCAGCTCACCCGCTGAGAATTCTAACTATGGCTACACCTTC. Its protein product is CASSPAENSNYGYTF.

Many counts were recorded for this clone. Different DNA sequences within this sample yield the same CDR3. The chain links TRBV10-3 to TRBJ2-7; D uncertain. Germline V gene sequence: CDR1 ENHRY, CDR2 SYGVKD. The V gene lost 0 bases and the J gene lost 1 base, with 7 bases spanning the gap. The CDR3 is made up of 14 amino acids. CDR3: CAISESVGSYEQYF. Written as DNA, the CDR3 is TGTGCCATCAGTGAGTCTGTGGGATCCTACGAGCAGTACTTC.

The rearrangement uses TRBV7-2 and TRBJ1-3; TRBD1 matches 7 bases. CDR1 and CDR2 (germline): SGHTA, FQGNSA. The CDR3 runs to 16 residues. Trimming took 8 bases from V and 0 from J; bases not matched to a gene: 10. CDR3 coding DNA: TGTGCCAGCGCGTTACAGGGGTCGAGCTCTGGAAACACCATATATTTT. It encodes CASALQGSSSGNTIYF. Supplemented by reference TRBV7-2 and TRBJ1-3, the full variable domain reads GAGVSQSPSNKVTEKGKDVELRCDPISGHTALYWYRQSLGQGLEFLIYFQGNSAPDKSGLPSDRFSAERTGGSVSTLTIQRTQQEDSAVYLCASALQGSSSGNTIYFGEGSWLTVV.

The chain employs TRBV28 and TRBJ1-5; D is unclear. Trimming took off 7 bases at V and 3 bases at J, with 13 bases between the two ends. The germline V gene has CDR1 MDHEN and CDR2 SYDVKM. The CDR3 is 14 residues long. CDR3 amino acids: CASTARLNNQPQHF. In DNA form, the CDR3 reads TGTGCCAGCACGGCCCGGTTGAACAATCAGCCCCAGCATTTT. The whole variable domain, remainder taken from reference TRBV28 and TRBJ1-5, is DVKVTQSSRYLVKRTGEKVFLECVQDMDHENMFWYRQDPGLGLRLIYFSYDVKMKEKGDIPEGYSVSREKKERFSLILESASTNQTSMYLCASTARLNNQPQHFGDGTRLSIL.

The chain combines TRBV5-4 with TRBJ2-3, with TRBD2 as a possible D gene (5 bases). The germline V gene has CDR1 SGHNT and CDR2 YYREEE (reference sequence). The CDR3 runs to 17 residues. Trimming pared 4 bases from V and 0 bases from J, leaving 18 bases between. The CDR3 sequence is CASSALGLALSTDTQYF. CDR3 nucleotide sequence: TGTGCCAGCAGCGCCCTCGGGCTAGCCCTAAGCACAGATACGCAGTATTTT.

V usage is TRBV7-8 and J usage is TRBJ1-6; D gene uncertain. Trimming left V 0 bases short and J 7 bases short, with 4 bases between. CDR1 and CDR2 from the germline V gene are SGHVS and FQNEAQ. The CDR3 runs 13 residues. This CDR3 reads CASSLAENSPLHF. CDR3 in DNA: TGTGCCAGCAGCTTAGCGGAGAATTCACCCCTCCACTTT.

This clone appeared a few times. The chain combines TRBV4-2 with TRBJ2-7; D not resolved. Germline CDR1 is LGHNA and CDR2 is YNFKEQ. The CDR3 loop spans 12 amino acids. Trimming took off 3 bases at V and 2 bases at J, with 5 bases between the two ends. The DNA of the CDR3 is TGTGCCAGCAGCCACTCCACCTACGAGCAGTACTTC. It specifies CASSHSTYEQYF.

The chain combines TRBV5-1 with TRBJ2-5, with D maybe TRBD1 (5 bases). The CDR3 sequence is 14 residues long. Trimming pared 0 bases from V and 1 base from J, leaving 7 bases between. Germline-derived CDR1 and CDR2 are SGHRS and YFSETQ. CDR3 amino acids: CASSLGQLQETQYF. CDR3 nucleotides: TGCGCCAGCAGCTTGGGACAGCTCCAAGAGACCCAGTACTTC.

The chain links TRBV5-6 to TRBJ1-1; D possibly corresponds to TRBD1 (6 bases). The CDR3 contains 15 residues. Per the germline V gene, CDR1 is SGHDT and CDR2 is YYEEEE. Trimming took off 4 bases at V and 4 bases at J, with 17 bases between the two ends. The CDR3 spells CASSLRGQGITEAFF. CDR3 bases: TGTGCCAGCAGCCTCCGGGGGCAGGGGATCACTGAAGCTTTCTTT.

The V and J genes are TRBV7-9 and TRBJ2-7, with TRBD2 matching over 11 bases. Germline lookup yields CDR1 SEHNR and CDR2 FQNEAQ (reference sequence). Trimming took 0 bases from V and 2 from J; bases not matched to a gene: 3. CDR3 length equals 16 residues. The CDR3 loop reads CASSLAPTSGTYEQYF. The CDR3 nucleotides are TGTGCCAGCAGCTTAGCCCCGACTAGCGGGACCTACGAGCAGTACTTC.

The rearrangement links TRBV18 to TRBJ2-7; 8 nucleotides match TRBD1. The CDR3 is made up of 15 amino acids. Germline CDR1 and CDR2: KGHSH and LQKENI. The trim removed 3 bases at V and 1 base at J, leaving 5 bases unmatched. The CDR3 is CASSPDRVRSYEQYF. The CDR3 coding sequence is TGTGCCAGCTCACCGGACAGGGTGAGGTCCTACGAGCAGTACTTC.

This chain connects TRBV7-2 to TRBJ1-2, with D perhaps matching TRBD1 (6 bases). The CDR3 covers 15 residues. The V gene's germline CDR1 is SGHTA and CDR2 FQGNSA. V dropped 2 bases and J dropped 5 bases, with 15 bases sitting between them. The chain's CDR3 is CASSLTRGAGYGYTF. CDR3 nucleotide sequence: TGTGCCAGCAGCTTAACTCGGGGGGCAGGGTATGGCTACACCTTC.

This clone was detected a few times. V and J are TRBV4-1 and TRBJ2-7; D ambiguous. CDR3 length equals 13 residues. Trimming took 1 base from V and 3 from J, leaving 7 bases between them. Germline assignment: CDR1 MGHRA and CDR2 YSYEKL. CDR3 nucleotides: TGCGCCAGCAGCCAAGGCCCCTACTACGAGCAGTACTTC. It encodes CASSQGPYYEQYF.